This entry lists 9 T cell receptor beta chains sequenced from one sample in a study of T cell responses to AZD1222 COVID-19 vaccine. Using immunoSEQ multiplex PCR, the repertoire was profiled, and TCRdb retains in-frame clones only, with some absent. The data show about 72,000 clones, more than 80% seen once. The sequencing here drew on peripheral blood, taken on day 0 of AZD1222 vaccination. The receptors come from an adult in good health.

This clone was picked up one time. The V and J genes are TRBV7-9 and TRBJ1-5; D unresolved. CDR3 size: 14 residues. V was pared by 3 bases and J by 1 base, with 7 bases between. CDR1 and CDR2 (germline): SEHNR, FQNEAQ (reference sequence). CDR3: CASSLDGSNQPQHF. CDR3 nucleotide sequence: TGTGCCAGCAGCTTGGACGGGAGCAATCAGCCCCAGCATTTT.

This clone came up a few times. The chain is built from TRBV15 and TRBJ1-5; no firm D call. CDR1 is LNHNV, CDR2 YYDKDF, per germline (reference sequence). The CDR3 has 15 residues. V was pared by 0 bases and J by 3 bases, with 9 bases between. The CDR3 bases are TGTGCCACCAGCAGAGATGAGGTTTACAATCAGCCCCAGCATTTT. This codes for CATSRDEVYNQPQHF. The whole variable domain, remainder taken from reference TRBV15 and TRBJ1-5, is DAMVIQNPRYQVTQFGKPVTLSCSQTLNHNVMYWYQQKSSQAPKLLFHYYDKDFNNEADTPDNFQSRRPNTSFCFLDIRSPGLGDTAMYLCATSRDEVYNQPQHFGDGTRLSIL.

The chain recombines TRBV9 with TRBJ1-4; D is undetermined. Germline V gene data show CDR1 as SGDLS and CDR2 as YYNGEE. CDR3 length: 14 residues. V was trimmed by 0 bases and J by 5 bases, leaving 8 bases between them. In nucleotides, the CDR3 is TGTGCCAGCAGCGTAGCGGCGGGGAATGAAAAACTGTTTTTT. It specifies CASSVAAGNEKLFF.

The CDR3 bases are TGTGCCAGCAGTTACCGGACAGATTACGAGCAGTACTTC. Its protein is CASSYRTDYEQYF. The gene calls are TRBV28 and TRBJ2-7; weak D call: TRBD1 (6 bases). This CDR3 has 13 amino acids. V gave up 4 bases and J gave up 4 bases, with 11 bases separating them. Germline-derived CDR1 and CDR2 are MDHEN and SYDVKM.

CDR3 nucleotides: TGCGCCAGCGGTACAGGGGGCTTGAATAATTCACCCCTCCACTTT. Its translation: CASGTGGLNNSPLHF. The chain joins TRBV4-1 to TRBJ1-6; TRBD1 matches 9 bases. Germline-derived CDR1 and CDR2 are MGHRA and YSYEKL. With V trimmed by 8 bases and J by 5 bases, 7 bases remained unmatched. The CDR3 extends over 15 amino acids.

This rearrangement joins TRBV10-3 to TRBJ2-1; D not resolved. Germline CDR1 is ENHRY and CDR2 is SYGVKD. The CDR3 is 16 amino acids. Between the trimmed V and J ends, which lost 0 bases and 9 bases, there was a span of 18 bases. The CDR3 DNA reads TGTGCCATCAGTGAGTCGACTTCTGGGTCCGGACCTGAGCAGTTCTTC. This encodes CAISESTSGSGPEQFF.

This chain joins TRBV28 and TRBJ2-5; no clear D. V dropped 5 bases and J dropped 3 bases, with 13 bases sitting between them. Germline CDR1 is MDHEN and CDR2 is SYDVKM. This CDR3 region has 14 residues. DNA of the CDR3: TGTGCCAGCAGTAAAACCGGAGCCAAAGAGACCCAGTACTTC. It yields the protein CASSKTGAKETQYF.

This rearrangement joins TRBV27 to TRBJ1-4; TRBD1 is a possible D gene (6 bases). V lost 3 bases, J lost 3 bases, and 8 bases lay in between. From germline, CDR1 is MNHEY and CDR2 SMNVEV (reference sequence). The CDR3 length is 14 residues. For the CDR3, the DNA is TGTGCCAGCAGTTTCGGGGGCTCTAATGAAAAACTGTTTTTT. Translated, it gives CASSFGGSNEKLFF.

The rearrangement links TRBV30 to TRBJ1-5, with 7 bases fitting TRBD1. The CDR3 has 13 amino acids. Trimming took 1 base from V and 6 from J; bases not matched to a gene: 3. Per the germline V gene, CDR1 is GTSNPN and CDR2 is SVGIG (reference sequence). The CDR3 spells CAWSARQGQPQHF. DNA for the CDR3: TGTGCCTGGAGTGCAAGACAGGGTCAGCCCCAGCATTTT. Full variable domain (rest looked up from reference TRBV30 and TRBJ1-5): SQTIHQWPATLVQPVGSPLSLECTVEGTSNPNLYWYRQAAGRGLQLLFYSVGIGQISSEVPQNLSASRPQDRQFILSSKKLLLSDSGFYLCAWSARQGQPQHFGDGTRLSIL.